The clone carrying this T cell receptor beta chain was observed many times. Its specificity is not known. Both RNA and DNA were isolated together from around 20-30 mg of bulk tissue that had not been sorted. The researchers produced TCR beta cDNA from approximately 550 ng total RNA with a constant-region primer. Nested multiplex PCR, run for three rounds with slightly modified ARM-PCR, yielded TCR beta libraries. TCRdb recomputed calls from the multiplex PCR reads with MiXCR, one row per CDR3 protein. The sample shows 95,000 to 150,000 distinct CDR3 sequences, around 60% of them seen only once. The sample is drawn from a study of tumor-infiltrating lymphocytes in primary liver carcinoma. Study background: The tumors, T1-T3 N0M0 lesions, were roughly 4.2 to 11 cm across. The study, taken as a whole, reports: Tumor-blood pairs (like tumor-adjacent pairs) overlapped less than tumor region pairs did. Tumors carried a top-250-clone fraction significantly exceeding that of blood (p = 0.039).

The source is a woman aged 55-75 years with primary liver carcinoma and hepatitis B virus infection. The sequenced sample consisted of liver tumor tissue from sampling region 1. Subset: tumor region T1, superior pole.

DNA of the CDR3: TGTGCCAGCACCAAGACAACGCTGAGGGCCAGGTACGAGCAGTACTTC. As protein: CASTKTTLRARYEQYF. The chain carries TRBV11-2 and TRBJ2-7; D may be TRBD2 (5 bases). Germline CDR1 and CDR2: SGHAT and FQNNGV. The CDR3 is 16 residues long. The ends were cut back, 7 bases at V and 4 bases at J, with 23 bases in the middle. Based on the CDR3 plus reference TRBV11-2 and TRBJ2-7, the full variable domain is EAGVAQSPRYKIIEKRQSVAFWCNPISGHATLYWYQQILGQGPKLLIQFQNNGVVDDSQLPKDRFSAERLKGVDSTLKIQPAKLEDSAVYLCASTKTTLRARYEQYFGPGTRLTVT.